This T cell receptor beta chain was sequenced during a study of beta chain features in type 1 diabetes. Study-wide context: Sorted cells numbering 107,917,701 were examined across all samples.

Expressed TCRB transcripts were sequenced because the isolated RNA had all been reverse transcribed beforehand. The protocol was immunoSEQ multiplex PCR, while the TCRdb copy is restricted to in-frame clones and leaves out a portion. In the table there are about half a million clones, roughly 31% of which are singletons. Trimming pared 3 bases from V and 0 bases from J, leaving 9 bases between. Germline CDR1 reads LNHDA; CDR2 reads SQIVND (reference sequence). The CDR3 sequence is 15 residues long. The specimen was naive CD4+ T cells from blood. The chain uses TRBV19 and TRBJ2-1; D unclear. This TCR was recovered from a young man in good health. The CDR3 DNA sequence: TGTGCCAGTAGTATCAGGCCAGTCTCCTACAATGAGCAGTTCTTC. This sequence encodes CASSIRPVSYNEQFF.